Listed here are 32 T cell receptor beta chains from one sample, sequenced in a study of T cell responses to AZD1222 COVID-19 vaccine. Profiling relied on immunoSEQ multiplex PCR, and the TCRdb table lists in-frame clones only, not all of them. The repertoire holds about 120,000 clones, approximately 90% seen once, with under 3% in the top ten. The source material was peripheral blood, sampled 28 days after the second AZD1222 dose. Every receptor here comes from an adult who received the AZD1222 COVID-19 vaccine.

J is TRBJ1-2 and V is TRBV2; D may be TRBD1 (5 bases). CDR3 size: 12 residues. The V end lost 6 bases, the J end lost 13 bases, and 18 bases lay between the germline ends. In germline, CDR1 is SNHLY, CDR2 FYNNEI. The CDR3 protein is CASRADSAGFTF. In DNA form, the CDR3 reads TGTGCCAGCAGGGCCGACAGCGCGGGATTCACCTTC. Full variable domain (outside the CDR3, taken from reference TRBV2 and TRBJ1-2): EPEVTQTPSHQVTQMGQEVILRCVPISNHLYFYWYRQILGQKVEFLVSFYNNEISEKSEIFDDQFSVERPDGSNFTLKIRSTKLEDSAMYFCASRADSAGFTFGSGTRLTVV.

This clone showed up just once. The rearrangement uses TRBV3-1 (or the pseudogene TRBV3-2) and TRBJ2-5; 9 nucleotides match TRBD1. The ends lost 2 bases at V and 4 bases at J; junction bases unmatched: 5. Germline loops: CDR1 LGHDT, CDR2 YNNKEL (reference sequence). There are 15 residues in the CDR3. The CDR3 protein is CASSQPGQGLETQYF. Written as DNA, the CDR3 is TGTGCCAGCAGCCAACCGGGACAGGGCCTAGAGACCCAGTACTTC.

The chain joins TRBV10-3 to TRBJ1-5, with D hard to call. Trimming removed 6 bases at V and 2 bases at J, with 5 bases between. The germline gives CDR1 ENHRY, CDR2 SYGVKD. The CDR3 runs 12 residues. This CDR3 reads CAIRGGNQPQHF. Written as DNA, the CDR3 is TGTGCCATCAGGGGCGGCAATCAGCCCCAGCATTTT.

The genes are TRBV28 and TRBJ1-4; tentative D call: TRBD1 (6 bases). Germline V gene sequence: CDR1 MDHEN, CDR2 SYDVKM. CDR3 length: 15 amino acids. Trimming took 3 bases from V and 5 from J, leaving 13 bases between them. In DNA form, the CDR3 reads TGTGCCAGCAGTTTCTGGGGGGCAAGGAATGAAAAACTGTTTTTT. Amino acids: CASSFWGARNEKLFF.

The J gene is TRBJ2-5, the V gene TRBV9; maybe TRBD1 (6 bases). The CDR3 runs to 13 residues. CDR1 is SGDLS and CDR2 is YYNGEE in the germline V gene. V was pared by 4 bases and J by 5 bases, with 12 bases between. CDR3 DNA: TGTGCCAGCAGCCCCGATCAGGGGGAGACCCAGTACTTC. It yields the protein CASSPDQGETQYF. Together with reference TRBV9 and TRBJ2-5, the CDR3 gives the full variable domain: DSGVTQTPKHLITATGQRVTLRCSPRSGDLSVYWYQQSLDQGLQFLIQYYNGEERAKGNILERFSAQQFPDLHSELNLSSLELGDSALYFCASSPDQGETQYFGPGTRLLVL.

This clone was picked up one time. The genes are TRBV2 and TRBJ2-1, with 8 bases aligning to TRBD2. There are 17 residues in the CDR3. With 7 bases clipped from V and 5 bases from J, the junction kept 16 bases outside the gene matches. Per the germline V gene, CDR1 is SNHLY and CDR2 is FYNNEI. In DNA form, the CDR3 reads TGTGCCAGCACTCCCTCGGGTACGGGGGGGAAAAACAATGAGCAGTTCTTC. This sequence encodes CASTPSGTGGKNNEQFF. The full variable domain, completed using reference TRBV2 and TRBJ2-1, is EPEVTQTPSHQVTQMGQEVILRCVPISNHLYFYWYRQILGQKVEFLVSFYNNEISEKSEIFDDQFSVERPDGSNFTLKIRSTKLEDSAMYFCASTPSGTGGKNNEQFFGPGTRLTVL.

The chain uses TRBV11-2 and TRBJ1-6; maybe TRBD1 (5 bases). In germline, CDR1 is SGHAT, CDR2 FQNNGV. There are 15 residues in the CDR3. Trimming pared 5 bases from V and 7 bases from J, leaving 15 bases between. The CDR3 nucleotides are TGTGCCAGCAGCCCCTTCAGGGTCCCAAATTCACCCCTCCACTTT. As protein: CASSPFRVPNSPLHF.

V gene TRBV9 combines with J gene TRBJ1-4, with 7 bases identical to TRBD1. V trimming: 0 bases; J trimming: 9 bases; junction bases outside the gene matches: 14. This CDR3 contains 17 residues. The germline CDR1 and CDR2 sequences are SGDLS and YYNGEE. Here the CDR3 DNA reads TGTGCCAGCAGCGTAGTCACCCCACCGGACAGGCGGAAAAAACTGTTTTTT. It codes for CASSVVTPPDRRKKLFF.

This clone has a single count. The chain links TRBV7-3 to TRBJ2-2, with TRBD1 as a possible D gene (6 bases). Germline-derived CDR1 and CDR2 are SGHTA and FQGTGA. The CDR3 is 15 amino acids. V was pared by 5 bases and J by 5 bases, with 15 bases between. The CDR3 spells CASSPGTRTTGELFF. The CDR3 nucleotides are TGTGCCAGCAGCCCCGGGACACGGACTACCGGGGAGCTGTTTTTT. The full variable domain, with the rest looked up from reference TRBV7-3 and TRBJ2-2, is GAGVSQTPSNKVTEKGKYVELRCDPISGHTALYWYRQSLGQGPEFLIYFQGTGAADDSGLPNDRFFAVRPEGSVSTLKIQRTERGDSAVYLCASSPGTRTTGELFFGEGSRLTVL.

This chain uses TRBV16 with TRBJ1-4; 7 nucleotides match TRBD1. CDR1 is KGHSY and CDR2 is FQNENV in the germline V gene. The CDR3 sequence is 15 residues long. The J segment lost 7 bases and the V segment lost 4 bases, leaving 9 bases of the junction unmatched. CDR3 in DNA: TGTGCCAGCAGCCCTAGGACAGCAGGGGGTGAAAAACTGTTTTTT. As protein: CASSPRTAGGEKLFF.

The chain links TRBV7-2 to TRBJ2-7; 9 bases match TRBD2. The CDR3 totals 14 residues. V dropped 4 bases and J dropped 3; count of bases not matched to a gene: 4. Germline values: CDR1 SGHTA, CDR2 FQGNSA. The CDR3 region is CASSSTSGGYEQYF. Here the CDR3 DNA reads TGTGCCAGCAGCTCGACTAGCGGAGGCTACGAGCAGTACTTC. The full variable domain, its missing parts supplied by reference TRBV7-2 and TRBJ2-7, is GAGVSQSPSNKVTEKGKDVELRCDPISGHTALYWYRQSLGQGLEFLIYFQGNSAPDKSGLPSDRFSAERTGGSVSTLTIQRTQQEDSAVYLCASSSTSGGYEQYFGPGTRLTVT.

This sequence joins TRBV12-3 or TRBV12-4 and TRBJ1-1; D ambiguous. This CDR3 has 13 residues. V lost 4 bases and J 5 bases, leaving 11 bases between the germline ends. The CDR3 spells CASSSRVTTEAFF. The CDR3, as DNA: TGTGCCAGCAGTTCACGGGTAACGACTGAAGCTTTCTTT.

This rearrangement joins TRBV5-4 to TRBJ1-3; the D is unclear. Between the trimmed V and J ends, which lost 4 bases and 0 bases, there was a span of 11 bases. This CDR3 comprises 15 residues. Germline CDR1 and CDR2: SGHNT and YYREEE (reference sequence). The CDR3 DNA reads as TGTGCCAGCAGCCCCTCCGGAAGCTCTGGAAACACCATATATTTT. Protein: CASSPSGSSGNTIYF. Complete variable domain (other parts from reference TRBV5-4 and TRBJ1-3): ETGVTQSPTHLIKTRGQQVTLRCSSQSGHNTVSWYQQALGQGPQFIFQYYREEENGRGNFPPRFSGLQFPNYSSELNVNALELDDSALYLCASSPSGSSGNTIYFGEGSWLTVV.

The chain employs TRBV18 and TRBJ1-1; D is ambiguous. The CDR3 is 16 amino acids. Germline-derived CDR1 and CDR2 are KGHSH and LQKENI. Between the trimmed V and J ends, which lost 1 base and 1 base, there was a span of 13 bases. CDR3 region: CASSPLLRRGNTEAFF. DNA of the CDR3: TGTGCCAGCTCACCACTTTTGCGGAGAGGGAACACTGAAGCTTTCTTT. Full variable domain (remainder filled in from reference TRBV18 and TRBJ1-1): NAGVMQNPRHLVRRRGQEARLRCSPMKGHSHVYWYRQLPEEGLKFMVYLQKENIIDESGMPKERFSAEFPKEGPSILRIQQVVRGDSAAYFCASSPLLRRGNTEAFFGQGTRLTVV.

The chain employs TRBV9 and TRBJ1-2; 8 nucleotides align to TRBD1. The J segment lost 2 bases and the V segment lost 4 bases, leaving 10 bases of the junction unmatched. Germline V gene lookup returns CDR1 SGDLS and CDR2 YYNGEE. CDR3 length: 16 amino acids. CDR3 sequence reads: CASSPQRQGLNYGYTF. CDR3 DNA sequence: TGTGCCAGCAGCCCCCAAAGACAGGGGTTGAACTATGGCTACACCTTC.

The rearrangement joins TRBV28 to TRBJ2-7; 7 positions agree with TRBD1. Per the germline V gene, CDR1 is MDHEN and CDR2 is SYDVKM. This CDR3 comprises 14 residues. The junction had 8 bases not matched to a gene; V was cut back by 8 bases and J by 1 base. CDR3 in amino acids: CASGDRVGSYEQYF. For the CDR3, the DNA is TGTGCCAGCGGAGACAGGGTCGGATCCTACGAGCAGTACTTC.

The chain recombines TRBV4-1 with TRBJ1-5, with D possibly being TRBD1 (5 bases). Germline CDR1 MGHRA, CDR2 YSYEKL. V lost 3 bases and J 9 bases, leaving 12 bases between the germline ends. This CDR3 spans 13 amino acids. The CDR3 here is CASSQGEERPQHF. In DNA, the CDR3 is TGCGCCAGCAGCCAGGGGGAGGAGCGGCCCCAGCATTTT.

This chain joins TRBV6-2 or TRBV6-3 and TRBJ2-1; no firm D call. From germline, CDR1 is MNHEY and CDR2 SVGEGT. The CDR3 length is 12 residues. Trimming took off 6 bases at V and 12 bases at J, with 15 bases between the two ends. CDR3 nucleotide sequence: TGTGCCAGCAGCCGGCTCGTGGAAGGGCAGTTCTTC. Amino acid sequence: CASSRLVEGQFF.

The J gene is TRBJ1-1, the V gene TRBV19, with D perhaps TRBD1 (5 bases). The CDR3 sequence is 13 residues long. The V gene's germline CDR1 is LNHDA and CDR2 SQIVND (reference sequence). V lost 3 bases and J lost 8, with 13 bases in between. The DNA of the CDR3 is TGTGCCAGTAGTATTTGGGGCAGCGAGGAAGCTTTCTTT. Its protein product is CASSIWGSEEAFF.

This clone was observed a few times. Other nucleotide sequences from this sample produce the same CDR3. The genes are TRBV30 and TRBJ1-5; weak D call: TRBD1 (6 bases). V was pared by 3 bases and J by 2 bases, with 8 bases between. This CDR3 has 13 residues. Germline lookup yields CDR1 GTSNPN and CDR2 SVGIG (reference sequence). The CDR3 loop reads CAWSRQGNQPQHF. The CDR3 DNA reads TGTGCCTGGAGCCGACAGGGCAATCAGCCCCAGCATTTT.

The chain recombines TRBV7-9 with TRBJ2-1, with 8 bases that match TRBD1. This CDR3 has 15 amino acids. Germline lookup yields CDR1 SEHNR and CDR2 FQNEAQ (reference sequence). The junction had 9 bases not matched to a gene; V was cut back by 4 bases and J by 7 bases. CDR3 nucleotides: TGTGCCAGCAGCTCACCGCGGACAGGGAGGAATGAGCAGTTCTTC. Translating it yields CASSSPRTGRNEQFF. Complete variable domain (other parts from reference TRBV7-9 and TRBJ2-1): DTGVSQNPRHKITKRGQNVTFRCDPISEHNRLYWYRQTLGQGPEFLTYFQNEAQLEKSRLLSDRFSAERPKGSFSTLEIQRTEQGDSAMYLCASSSPRTGRNEQFFGPGTRLTVL.

This clone has just one count. The V call is TRBV7-2, the J call TRBJ2-5, with D perhaps matching TRBD1 (6 bases). Deletions cut 4 bases from V and 5 bases from J, with 14 bases between. The CDR3 has 14 amino acids. Germline CDR1 SGHTA, CDR2 FQGNSA. The DNA of the CDR3 is TGTGCCAGCAGCTATACAGGGATGGGGGAGACCCAGTACTTC. Translation: CASSYTGMGETQYF.

V gene TRBV21-1 combines with J gene TRBJ1-5. TRBV21-1 is flagged as a pseudogene. The CDR3 runs 15 residues. The CDR3 sequence: CASSKGRGENQPQHF. The CDR3 DNA reads as TGTGCCAGCAGCAAAGGACGGGGCGAGAATCAGCCCCAGCATTTT.

This rearrangement joins TRBV29-1 to TRBJ2-2; D uncertain. This CDR3 spans 12 amino acids. The V and J ends lost 2 bases and 3 bases respectively, with 4 bases between them. CDR1 is SQVTM, CDR2 ANQGSEA, per germline. The CDR3 loop reads CSVERDTGELFF. The CDR3 DNA sequence: TGCAGCGTTGAAAGGGACACCGGGGAGCTGTTTTTT.

This chain's CDR3 is CASSYTLAGSEQYF. The CDR3 bases are TGTGCCAGCAGTTACACCTTGGCAGGGAGCGAGCAGTACTTC. The V and J genes are TRBV6-2 or TRBV6-3 and TRBJ2-7; D tentatively reads TRBD1 or TRBD2 (5 bases each). V was cut by 2 bases and J by 6 bases, with 14 bases left in between. Germline CDR1 and CDR2: MNHEY and SVGEGT. The CDR3 has 14 residues.

J is TRBJ1-1 and V is TRBV10-3, with a possible D match to TRBD1 (5 bases). Deletions cut 2 bases from V and 1 base from J, with 5 bases between. The CDR3 is 13 residues long. CDR1 is ENHRY, CDR2 SYGVKD, per germline. CDR3 loop: CAISEGGNTEAFF. CDR3 nucleotides: TGTGCCATCAGTGAGGGGGGGAACACTGAAGCTTTCTTT.

The chain links TRBV15 to TRBJ2-3; TRBD2 matches at 8 bases. J gave up 1 base and V 4 bases, and 7 bases lay outside the gene matches. The CDR3 loop spans 16 amino acids. Germline V gives CDR1 LNHNV, CDR2 YYDKDF (reference sequence). Here the CDR3 reads CATSTAGGPGTDTQYF. CDR3 sequence (DNA): TGTGCCACCAGCACGGCGGGGGGCCCGGGCACAGATACGCAGTATTTT.

The chain has TRBV5-5 and TRBJ2-7; D remains ambiguous. The CDR3 consists of 11 residues. The V end lost 2 bases, the J end lost 1 base, and 1 base lay between the germline ends. CDR1 SGHKS and CDR2 YYEKEE come from the germline V gene (reference sequence). This CDR3 is CASSFSYEQYF. DNA for the CDR3: TGTGCCAGCAGCTTTTCCTACGAGCAGTACTTC.

The chain carries TRBV6-5 and TRBJ1-1, with D unclear. V dropped 4 bases and J dropped 2 bases, with 5 bases sitting between them. CDR3 length equals 12 residues. CDR1 and CDR2 from the germline V gene are MNHEY and SVGAGI. CDR3 in amino acids: CASSLQNTEAFF. CDR3 DNA: TGTGCCAGCAGTTTACAAAACACTGAAGCTTTCTTT.

This chain uses TRBV6-2 or TRBV6-3 with TRBJ2-3; the D gene is possibly TRBD1 (6 bases). V was shortened by 2 bases and J by 2 bases, with 14 bases between the two germline ends. Germline V lookup: CDR1 MNHEY, CDR2 SVGEGT. This CDR3 has 16 amino acids. The CDR3 protein is CASSYDWGPLTDTQYF. The CDR3 DNA is TGTGCCAGCAGTTACGATTGGGGGCCTCTCACAGATACGCAGTATTTT.

The count of this clone is one. The rearrangement links TRBV4-2 to TRBJ2-5; maybe TRBD2 (6 bases). CDR1 LGHNA and CDR2 YNFKEQ come from the germline V gene. This CDR3 has 15 residues. The ends were cut back, 1 base at V and 2 bases at J, with 11 bases in the middle. The CDR3 region is CASSQASVDQETQYF. CDR3 coding DNA: TGTGCCAGCAGCCAAGCTAGCGTGGATCAAGAGACCCAGTACTTC.

J is TRBJ1-2 and V is TRBV6-5, with D tentatively TRBD1 (5 bases). The CDR3 consists of 12 residues. The V and J ends lost 8 bases and 7 bases respectively, with 14 bases between them. The V gene's germline CDR1 is MNHEY and CDR2 SVGAGI. The CDR3 DNA reads as TGTGCCAGCGCCACCCGGGGCGCTGGCTACACCTTC. Protein: CASATRGAGYTF.